The 25 T cell receptor beta chains given below trace back to one sample, sequenced in a study of blood T cell repertoires in COVID-19. Some clones are missing from TCRdb's copy, which holds only in-frame ones; the method was immunoSEQ multiplex PCR. Among tens of thousands of clones listed, around 86% were seen once. The sample was peripheral blood. All receptors come from a man in his thirties or forties with acute or convalescent COVID-19.

The chain carries TRBV7-8 and TRBJ1-1; 9 bases match TRBD1. Germline CDR1 SGHVS, CDR2 FQNEAQ. The CDR3 runs to 16 residues. Germline trimming cut 6 bases from V and 0 bases from J; bases unmatched to any gene: 8. The CDR3: CASSLLGTGMNTEAFF. The CDR3 nucleotides read TGTGCCAGCAGTCTTTTAGGGACAGGGATGAACACTGAAGCTTTCTTT. Combining the CDR3 with reference TRBV7-8 and TRBJ1-1 gives the whole variable domain GAGVSQSPRYKVAKRGQDVALRCDPISGHVSLFWYQQALGQGPEFLTYFQNEAQLDKSGLPSDRFFAERPEGSVSTLKIQRTQQEDSAVYLCASSLLGTGMNTEAFFGQGTRLTVV.

The V and J genes are TRBV12-5 and TRBJ2-1; D might be TRBD1 (6 bases). Trimming pared 4 bases from V and 4 bases from J, leaving 11 bases between. The CDR3 loop spans 14 amino acids. Germline V gene data show CDR1 as LGHNT and CDR2 as FRNRAP. CDR3 protein: CASGSEDSYNEQFF. CDR3 nucleotide sequence: TGTGCTAGTGGTTCCGAGGACAGTTACAATGAGCAGTTCTTC.

This chain uses TRBV5-4 with TRBJ2-7, with D possibly TRBD2 on 5 matching bases. The CDR3 runs to 13 residues. Germline assignment: CDR1 SGHNT and CDR2 YYREEE (reference sequence). Trimming took 0 bases from V and 7 from J, leaving 11 bases between them. The CDR3 here is CASSLGPGWEQYF. CDR3 in DNA: TGTGCCAGCAGCTTGGGACCGGGGTGGGAGCAGTACTTC.

The chain links TRBV6-6 to TRBJ2-2; D unresolved. The CDR3 contains 17 residues. From germline, CDR1 is MNHNY and CDR2 SVGAGI (reference sequence). The ends were cut back, 5 bases at V and 6 bases at J, with 22 bases in the middle. The CDR3 region is CASSPPQTRNRAGELFF. The CDR3 DNA sequence: TGTGCCAGCAGTCCTCCCCAGACAAGGAATCGCGCCGGGGAGCTGTTTTTT.

In this sample, this clone turned up a few times. The chain uses TRBV2 and TRBJ2-3; 10 bases agree with TRBD2. V trimming: 11 bases; J trimming: 5 bases; junction bases outside the gene matches: 10. The germline V gene encodes CDR1 SNHLY and CDR2 FYNNEI. The CDR3 is 14 residues long. CDR3 DNA: TGTGCCGACCGGACTAGCGGTATCGGAGATACGCAGTATTTT. This gives the protein CADRTSGIGDTQYF.

The chain employs TRBV5-1 and TRBJ2-3, with a tentative D call TRBD2 (6 bases). This CDR3 is 15 amino acids long. Germline CDR1 is SGHRS and CDR2 is YFSETQ. Between the trimmed V and J ends, which lost 0 bases and 4 bases, there was a span of 12 bases. CDR3 nucleotides: TGCGCCAGCAGCTTGGCCGAGCGGGTGGCAGATACGCAGTATTTT. Its protein product is CASSLAERVADTQYF.

This clone was seen a single time. The genes are TRBV11-3 and TRBJ2-2; D possibly corresponds to TRBD2 (5 bases). V was cut by 1 base and J by 5 bases, with 11 bases left in between. The CDR3 extends over 15 amino acids. Looked up from germline, CDR1 is SGHNT and CDR2 is YENEEA. CDR3 sequence: CASSLVGRGTGELFF. The DNA of the CDR3 is TGTGCCAGCAGCTTAGTAGGGCGAGGGACCGGGGAGCTGTTTTTT.

The chain couples TRBV19 to TRBJ2-7, with TRBD2 matching 9 bases. The CDR3 spans 14 residues. Germline lookup yields CDR1 LNHDA and CDR2 SQIVND (reference sequence). V shed 4 bases, J shed 6 bases, and the junction held 7 bases outside the gene matches. The CDR3 protein is CASSRTSASGEQYF. CDR3 bases: TGTGCCAGTAGTAGGACTAGCGCTTCGGGCGAGCAGTACTTC.

The CDR3 region is CASSESIQDYNEQFF. CDR3 nucleotides: TGTGCCAGCAGTGAATCGATCCAGGACTACAATGAGCAGTTCTTC. The chain couples TRBV25-1 to TRBJ2-1; D gene uncertain. Germline loops: CDR1 MGHDK, CDR2 SYGVNS. The CDR3 loop spans 15 amino acids. Trimming shortened V by 1 base and J by 3 bases, and 10 bases separated the two germline ends. Combining the CDR3 with reference TRBV25-1 and TRBJ2-1 gives the whole variable domain EADIYQTPRYLVIGTGKKITLECSQTMGHDKMYWYQQDPGMELHLIHYSYGVNSTEKGDLSSESTVSRIRTEHFPLTLESARPSHTSQYLCASSESIQDYNEQFFGPGTRLTVL.

The J gene is TRBJ1-3, the V gene TRBV4-1; no definite D call. This CDR3 spans 16 amino acids. The V and J ends lost 2 bases and 4 bases respectively, with 15 bases between them. The germline V gene encodes CDR1 MGHRA and CDR2 YSYEKL. The CDR3 coding sequence is TGCGCCAGCAGCCAACCCGGGTTTTTCGACGGAAACACCATATATTTT. Residues: CASSQPGFFDGNTIYF.

This chain links TRBV25-1 with TRBJ1-4; 7 nucleotides align to TRBD1. CDR3 length: 14 residues. V gave up 5 bases and J gave up 7 bases; unmatched junction bases: 7. Germline V gene data show CDR1 as MGHDK and CDR2 as SYGVNS. In DNA form, the CDR3 reads TGTGCCAGCAGTAAGACAGGGTGGGGTGAAAAACTGTTTTTT. This sequence encodes CASSKTGWGEKLFF.

The V call is TRBV3-1 (or the pseudogene TRBV3-2), the J call TRBJ1-1; TRBD1 might be the D (5 bases). Looked up from germline, CDR1 is LGHDT and CDR2 is YNNKEL (reference sequence). This CDR3 has 13 residues. With 4 bases removed from V and 4 bases from J, the gap between germline ends came to 10 bases. The CDR3 sequence is CASSRYGGTEAFF. The CDR3 DNA is TGTGCCAGCAGCCGCTACGGGGGCACTGAAGCTTTCTTT.

This clone has only a few counts. CDR3 DNA: TGTGCCAGCAGTTACACGCAGGGGGTGAACACTGAAGCTTTCTTT. Amino acid sequence: CASSYTQGVNTEAFF. V and J are TRBV6-5 and TRBJ1-1; 7 bases align to TRBD1. The V gene's germline CDR1 is MNHEY and CDR2 SVGAGI. The junction had 3 bases not matched to a gene; V was cut back by 2 bases and J by 0 bases. The CDR3 runs to 15 residues.

The chain uses TRBV5-4 and TRBJ2-6; 7 nucleotides agree with TRBD2. The trim removed 2 bases at V and 0 bases at J, leaving 5 bases unmatched. The CDR3 is 17 residues long. The germline V gene encodes CDR1 SGHNT and CDR2 YYREEE (reference sequence). The CDR3 loop reads CASSLTRGSSGANVLTF. The DNA of the CDR3 is TGTGCCAGCAGCTTAACGCGGGGGAGCTCTGGGGCCAACGTCCTGACTTTC.

This chain joins TRBV9 and TRBJ2-2, with a tentative D call TRBD2 (6 bases). Germline V CDR1 and CDR2: SGDLS, YYNGEE. V gave up 0 bases and J gave up 4 bases, with 13 bases separating them. This CDR3 has 16 residues. CDR3 loop: CASSVDPGLFTGELFF. The CDR3 coding sequence is TGTGCCAGCAGCGTAGATCCGGGACTCTTCACCGGGGAGCTGTTTTTT.

V and J are TRBV27 and TRBJ2-2, with 9 bases matching TRBD1. The CDR3 is 15 residues long. CDR1 is MNHEY and CDR2 is SMNVEV in the germline V gene (reference sequence). V was clipped by 6 bases and J by 2 bases; unmatched bases: 4. CDR3 region: CASSPGQGNTGELFF. In DNA, the CDR3 is TGTGCCAGCAGCCCGGGACAGGGCAACACCGGGGAGCTGTTTTTT.

The chain recombines TRBV11-2 with TRBJ2-2; maybe TRBD2 (6 bases). The CDR3 is 14 residues long. The ends were cut back, 8 bases at V and 8 bases at J, with 18 bases in the middle. Germline assignment: CDR1 SGHAT and CDR2 FQNNGV. CDR3 sequence reads: CASRQTSITGELFF. CDR3 nucleotides: TGTGCCAGCCGACAGACTAGTATCACGGGGGAGCTGTTTTTT.

This chain links TRBV4-2 with TRBJ1-2; 9 nucleotides match TRBD1. The germline V gene encodes CDR1 LGHNA and CDR2 YNFKEQ. The V and J ends lost 4 bases and 3 bases, in that order; junction bases with no gene match: 9. This CDR3 is 16 amino acids long. In DNA form, the CDR3 reads TGTGCCAGCAGCCGGCTCGCCGGGACAGGGTACTATGGCTACACCTTC. It yields the protein CASSRLAGTGYYGYTF.

V usage is TRBV11-3 and J usage is TRBJ2-3, with D possibly matching TRBD1 (6 bases). Germline values: CDR1 SGHNT, CDR2 YENEEA. The CDR3 is 13 amino acids. Trimming removed 8 bases from V and 2 bases from J, with 11 bases in between. This chain's CDR3 is CASAGDSTDTQYF. CDR3 sequence (DNA): TGTGCCAGCGCAGGGGATTCCACAGATACGCAGTATTTT.

This rearrangement joins TRBV30 to TRBJ1-4, with D perhaps TRBD1 (6 bases). The V end lost 0 bases, the J end lost 7 bases, and 12 bases lay between the germline ends. CDR1 and CDR2 (germline): GTSNPN, SVGIG (reference sequence). CDR3 size: 14 residues. The CDR3 spells CAWSVTGRAEKLFF. The CDR3 DNA sequence: TGTGCCTGGAGTGTAACAGGGAGAGCTGAAAAACTGTTTTTT.

This clone occurred once. The genes are TRBV9 and TRBJ1-5, with D tentatively TRBD1 (5 bases). The V gene lost 0 bases and the J gene lost 8 bases, with 15 bases spanning the gap. CDR3 length: 15 residues. Germline V gene lookup returns CDR1 SGDLS and CDR2 YYNGEE. The CDR3 DNA reads TGTGCCAGCAGCGTAGGCGGGGCCCAACCGGAGCCCCAGCATTTT. This translates into CASSVGGAQPEPQHF.

This chain joins TRBV6-2 or TRBV6-3 and TRBJ2-1; D perhaps matches TRBD2 (6 bases). Germline V gene lookup returns CDR1 MNHEY and CDR2 SVGEGT. Trimming removed 6 bases at V and 6 bases at J, with 15 bases between. The length of the CDR3 is 14 residues. DNA of the CDR3: TGTGCCAGCAGCCCGGCGGGACTTCCCAATGAGCAGTTCTTC. Its protein is CASSPAGLPNEQFF.

CDR3 protein: CAWSEELTTGNTIYF. The CDR3 DNA follows: TGTGCCTGGAGTGAGGAGTTAACTACTGGAAACACCATATATTTT. The chain carries TRBV30 and TRBJ1-3; no clear D. The V and J ends lost 1 base and 2 bases respectively, with 12 bases between them. The CDR3 runs to 15 residues. Germline values: CDR1 GTSNPN, CDR2 SVGIG (reference sequence).

As DNA, the CDR3 is TGTGCCAGCAGCCAAGAAGTTCAGGGTTCGGGCACTGAAGCTTTCTTT. Residues: CASSQEVQGSGTEAFF. The V and J genes are TRBV4-2 and TRBJ1-1; D may be TRBD1 (5 bases). The germline gives CDR1 LGHNA, CDR2 YNFKEQ. Trimming removed 0 bases from V and 4 bases from J, with 15 bases in between. The CDR3 loop spans 16 amino acids.

The chain joins TRBV4-2 to TRBJ2-7; 7 bases agree with TRBD2. J gave up 4 bases and V 3 bases, and 18 bases lay outside the gene matches. The length of the CDR3 is 18 residues. From germline, CDR1 is LGHNA and CDR2 YNFKEQ. The CDR3 region has the DNA TGTGCCAGCAGCCATCAACTGGGGGGGACGGGCGCCCTATACGAGCAGTACTTC. It codes for CASSHQLGGTGALYEQYF.